These T cell receptor beta chains were read from a single sample in a study of blood T cell repertoires in COVID-19. The repertoire was sequenced with immunoSEQ multiplex PCR; TCRdb's copy has only in-frame clones and lacks some. The table lists around 300,000 clones, 88% of them singletons. Source material: PBMCs or T cells enriched from blood (not recorded which). Receptor source: a man aged 25-40 years who had recovered from COVID-19. Each CDR3 is given with its conserved first and last residue. D genes are given only for firm matches. A row's size may be missing; if present it is once, few, many or a size class.

D: TRBD2
J: TRBJ2-7
V: TRBV15
size: few
CDR3: CATSRGRGVLYEQYF
DNA: TGTGCCACCAGCAGAGGTCGGGGGGTCCTCTACGAGCAGTACTTC

D: .
J: TRBJ1-3
V: TRBV19
size: .
CDR3: CASSIVSGNTIYF
DNA: TGTGCCAGTAGTATCGTGTCTGGAAACACCATATATTTT

D: .
J: TRBJ1-1
V: TRBV25-1
size: .
CDR3: CASSEGAATEAFF
DNA: TGTGCCAGCAGTGAAGGGGCAGCCACTGAAGCTTTCTTT

D: TRBD2
J: TRBJ2-1
V: TRBV3-1/TRBV3-2
size: once
CDR3: CASSQRGAQRDLYNEQFF
DNA: TGTGCCAGCAGCCAGCGGGGGGCTCAGAGGGATCTTTACAATGAGCAGTTCTTC

D: .
J: TRBJ2-2
V: TRBV19
size: once
CDR3: CASSQPYTNTGELFF
DNA: TGTGCCAGTAGTCAACCGTACACGAACACCGGGGAGCTGTTTTTT

D: .
J: TRBJ1-3
V: TRBV5-1
size: .
CDR3: CASSLAHRSGNTIYF
DNA: TGCGCCAGCAGCTTAGCTCATCGCTCTGGAAACACCATATATTTT

D: TRBD1
J: TRBJ1-1
V: TRBV5-1
size: .
CDR3: CASSPDRGITGTEAFF
DNA: TGCGCCAGCAGCCCGGACAGGGGTATAACGGGCACTGAAGCTTTCTTT

D: .
J: TRBJ2-1
V: TRBV7-9
size: .
CDR3: CASSLGYGGGQYNEQFF
DNA: TGTGCCAGCAGCTTAGGATACGGCGGGGGCCAGTACAATGAGCAGTTCTTC

D: TRBD1
J: TRBJ2-1
V: TRBV6-5
size: .
CDR3: CASSYRSTGSNEQFF
DNA: TGTGCCAGCAGTTACCGCTCGACAGGGAGCAATGAGCAGTTCTTC

D: .
J: TRBJ1-1
V: TRBV10-1
size: .
CDR3: CASSRGRNTEAFF
DNA: TGCGCCAGCAGCAGGGGACGGAACACTGAAGCTTTCTTT

D: .
J: TRBJ1-6
V: TRBV6-1
size: once
CDR3: CASSEVGISSYNSPLHF
DNA: TGTGCCAGCAGTGAAGTGGGCATTAGCTCCTATAATTCACCCCTCCACTTT

D: TRBD2
J: TRBJ2-7
V: TRBV28
size: .
CDR3: CASSPGGGAYEQYF
DNA: TGTGCCAGCAGCCCGGGGGGGGGAGCCTACGAGCAGTACTTC

D: TRBD1
J: TRBJ2-1
V: TRBV6-2/TRBV6-3
size: .
CDR3: CASSYSDRVEQFF
DNA: TGTGCCAGCAGTTACTCGGACAGGGTTGAGCAGTTCTTC

D: .
J: TRBJ2-2
V: TRBV28
size: .
CDR3: CASSSDFNTGELFF
DNA: TGTGCCAGTTCCTCAGATTTCAACACCGGGGAGCTGTTTTTT

D: .
J: TRBJ2-5
V: TRBV2
size: .
CDR3: CASNEVRTGEETQYF
DNA: TGTGCCAGCAACGAAGTACGGACGGGGGAAGAGACCCAGTACTTC

D: .
J: TRBJ2-2
V: TRBV27
size: .
CDR3: CASSFGPGRGGNTGELFF
DNA: TGTGCCAGCAGTTTCGGGCCTGGACGGGGAGGGAACACCGGGGAGCTGTTTTTT

D: .
J: TRBJ2-6
V: TRBV7-6
size: .
CDR3: CASSLERGLSGANVLTF
DNA: TGTGCCAGCAGCTTAGAGCGAGGGCTCTCTGGGGCCAACGTCCTGACTTTC

D: .
J: TRBJ2-1
V: TRBV12-3/TRBV12-4
size: once
CDR3: CASSFAGDEQFF
DNA: TGTGCCAGCAGTTTCGCAGGGGATGAGCAGTTCTTC